This T cell receptor (beta chain) comes out of a study of blood T cell repertoires in COVID-19. At the level of the study: COVID-19 samples from acute and convalescent phases originated in the United States, Italy and Spain.

Methods used by the authors: Researchers report that nucleated cell counts were estimated from reference gene primer amplification. Sequencing was performed with immunoSEQ multiplex PCR; in TCRdb, only in-frame clones are kept and a portion is missing. Clonal size and the V and J genes are those of that table, whereas D and trimming came from the DNA. The table lists more than 110,000 clones, around 73% of them singletons, with roughly 8.6% in the top ten. This clone was counted only a few times. CDR3 size: 13 residues. The V gene's germline CDR1 is SGHRS and CDR2 YFSETQ. The V segment lost 2 bases and the J segment 6 bases; nucleotides outside the gene matches: 3.

V is TRBV5-1 and J is TRBJ1-1; 8 bases are shared with TRBD1. The sequenced material came from peripheral blood. This clonotype was obtained from a woman between 45 and 60 years old with active or convalescent COVID-19. Here the CDR3 reads CASSFTGGSEAFF. CDR3 DNA sequence: TGCGCCAGCAGCTTCACAGGGGGTTCTGAAGCTTTCTTT.